Sequencing of this T cell receptor beta chain was carried out in a study of shared clonotypes between healthy human individuals. The germline gives CDR1 SEHNR, CDR2 FQNEAQ (reference sequence). This CDR3 has 13 residues. The V end lost 5 bases, the J end lost 1 base, and 8 bases lay between the germline ends. Assay runs were performed at deep level. The data were produced by immunoSEQ multiplex PCR, yet TCRdb's version contains in-frame clones alone and is incomplete. Among about 1.1 million clones, around 82% were seen once, and the ten largest hold 0.6% to 0.75%. Of note for this clone: Its antigen remains unknown. This sample also contains other DNA sequences that code for the same CDR3.

General study findings and limits: Compared with clonotypes that all four donors shared, non-shared clonotypes had lower generation probabilities. A limitation of the genetic and exposure-history diversity represented arose from few donors. Relative to memory subsets, naive subsets generally showed larger estimated richness.

The material sequenced was memory CD4+ T cells from PBMCs. This sample's subset: CD45RA-negative fraction. The V call is TRBV7-9, the J call TRBJ1-1; D unclear. This sequence was found in a man aged 18 to 35 in good health. Some clones in this sample may be carry-over from other donors' samples. The CDR3 bases are TGTGCCAGCAGCCTTTCCGGGAACACTGAAGCTTTCTTT. It yields the protein CASSLSGNTEAFF.